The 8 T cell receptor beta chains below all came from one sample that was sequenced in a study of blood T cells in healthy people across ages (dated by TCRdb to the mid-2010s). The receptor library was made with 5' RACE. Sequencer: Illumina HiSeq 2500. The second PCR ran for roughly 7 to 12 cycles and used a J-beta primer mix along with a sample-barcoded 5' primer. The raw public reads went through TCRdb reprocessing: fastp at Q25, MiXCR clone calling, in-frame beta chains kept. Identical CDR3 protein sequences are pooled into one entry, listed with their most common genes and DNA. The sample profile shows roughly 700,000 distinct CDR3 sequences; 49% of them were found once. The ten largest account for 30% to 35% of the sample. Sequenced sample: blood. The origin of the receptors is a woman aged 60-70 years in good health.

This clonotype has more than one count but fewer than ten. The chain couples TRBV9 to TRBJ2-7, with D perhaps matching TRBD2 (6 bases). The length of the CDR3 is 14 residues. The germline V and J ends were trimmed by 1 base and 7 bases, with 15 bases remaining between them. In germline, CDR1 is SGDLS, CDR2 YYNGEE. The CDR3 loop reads CASSVTGSHNEQYF. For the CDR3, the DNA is TGTGCCAGCAGCGTAACCGGGAGCCACAATGAGCAGTACTTC.

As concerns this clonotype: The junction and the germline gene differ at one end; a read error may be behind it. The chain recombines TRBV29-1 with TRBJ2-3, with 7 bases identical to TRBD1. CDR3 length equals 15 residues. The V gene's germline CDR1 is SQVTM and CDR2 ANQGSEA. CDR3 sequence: CSASRGPWGTDTLYF. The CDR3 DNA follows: TGCAGCGCCTCAAGGGGGCCTTGGGGCACAGATACGCTGTATTTT.

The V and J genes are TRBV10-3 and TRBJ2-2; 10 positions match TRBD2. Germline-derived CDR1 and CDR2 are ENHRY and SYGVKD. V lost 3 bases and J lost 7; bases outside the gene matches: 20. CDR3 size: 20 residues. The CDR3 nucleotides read TGTGCCATCAGTGAACCGACCCGGCTAGCGGGAGTCTCAGCATTCGGGGAGCTGTTTTTT. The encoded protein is CAISEPTRLAGVSAFGELFF.

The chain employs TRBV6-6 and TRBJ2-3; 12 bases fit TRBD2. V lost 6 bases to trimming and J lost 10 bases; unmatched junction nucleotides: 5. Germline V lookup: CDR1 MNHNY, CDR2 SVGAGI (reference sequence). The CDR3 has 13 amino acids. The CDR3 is CASSQTSGSPQYF. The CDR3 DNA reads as TGTGCCAGCAGCCAGACTAGCGGGAGCCCGCAGTATTTT.

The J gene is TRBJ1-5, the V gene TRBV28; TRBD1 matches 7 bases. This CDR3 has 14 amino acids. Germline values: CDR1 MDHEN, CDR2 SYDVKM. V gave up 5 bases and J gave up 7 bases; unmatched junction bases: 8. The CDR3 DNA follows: TGTGCCAGCAGTCACGACAGGGCTTGGCAGCCCCAGCATTTT. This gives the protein CASSHDRAWQPQHF.

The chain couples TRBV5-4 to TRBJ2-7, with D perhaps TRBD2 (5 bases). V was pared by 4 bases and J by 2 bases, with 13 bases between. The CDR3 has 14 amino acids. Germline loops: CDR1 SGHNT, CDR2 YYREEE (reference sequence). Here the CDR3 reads CASSPEGDPYEQYF. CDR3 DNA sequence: TGTGCCAGCAGCCCCGAGGGAGACCCCTACGAGCAGTACTTC. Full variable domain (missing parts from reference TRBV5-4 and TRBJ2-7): ETGVTQSPTHLIKTRGQQVTLRCSSQSGHNTVSWYQQALGQGPQFIFQYYREEENGRGNFPPRFSGLQFPNYSSELNVNALELDDSALYLCASSPEGDPYEQYFGPGTRLTVT.

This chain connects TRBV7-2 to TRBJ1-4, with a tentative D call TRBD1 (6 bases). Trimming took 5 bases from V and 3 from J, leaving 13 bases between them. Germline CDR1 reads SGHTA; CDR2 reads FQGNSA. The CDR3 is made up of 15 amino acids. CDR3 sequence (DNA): TGTGCCAGCAGCCCCTGGGACAAGGCTAATGAAAAACTGTTTTTT. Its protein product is CASSPWDKANEKLFF.

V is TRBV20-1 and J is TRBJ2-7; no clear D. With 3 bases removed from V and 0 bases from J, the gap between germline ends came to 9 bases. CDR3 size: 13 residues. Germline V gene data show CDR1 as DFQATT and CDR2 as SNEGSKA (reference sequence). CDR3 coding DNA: TGCAGTGCTAGGATTGAAAGCTCCTACGAGCAGTACTTC. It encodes CSARIESSYEQYF.